This TCR beta chain was identified during a study of tumor-infiltrating lymphocytes in localized non-small cell lung cancer. Study-level information: Resected tumor was paired with non-adjacent uninvolved lung from the same patient.

The study, taken as a whole, reports: Different pieces of the same tissue went to different assays, confounding technical variation with intratumor heterogeneity.

V lost 3 bases and J lost 3, with 8 bases in between. The germline CDR1 and CDR2 sequences are SGHTA and FQGNSA. This CDR3 is built from 14 residues. Data came from immunoSEQ multiplex PCR; TCRdb stores just in-frame clones and leaves some out. In the table there are about 12,000 clones, 80% to 90% of which are singletons. In regard to this clone: Its antigen is not identified.

The clonotype originates from a human donor with non-small cell lung cancer. Sequenced: uninvolved lung tissue not adjacent to the tumor. The chain carries TRBV7-2 and TRBJ2-2; D ambiguous. The CDR3 DNA is TGTGCCAGCAGCTTTTATCAGCACACCGGGGAGCTGTTTTTT. Amino acid sequence: CASSFYQHTGELFF.